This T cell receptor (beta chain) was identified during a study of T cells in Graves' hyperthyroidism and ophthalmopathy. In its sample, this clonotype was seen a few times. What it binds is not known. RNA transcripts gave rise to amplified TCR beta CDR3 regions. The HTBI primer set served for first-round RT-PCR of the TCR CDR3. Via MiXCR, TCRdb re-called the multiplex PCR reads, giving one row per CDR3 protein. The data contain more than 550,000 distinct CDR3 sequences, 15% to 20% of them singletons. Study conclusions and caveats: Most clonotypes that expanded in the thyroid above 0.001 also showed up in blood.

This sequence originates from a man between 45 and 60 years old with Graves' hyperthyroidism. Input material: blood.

The CDR3 nucleotides read TGCGCCAGCAGCCAAGCCCAGGTCGGCAGCCTGGTGGAGCAGTTCTTC. As protein: CASSQAQVGSLVEQFF. V is TRBV4-1 and J is TRBJ2-1; D call uncertain. The CDR3 contains 16 residues. CDR1 MGHRA and CDR2 YSYEKL come from the germline V gene. Deletions cut 1 base from V and 10 bases from J, with 20 bases between.